Each of the 27 T cell receptor beta chains below was sequenced from the same sample in a study of CD8+CD57+ T cells in acquired aplastic anemia. Selection for sequencing was limited to patients who had shown CD8+CD57+ cell expansion by flow cytometry. CDR3 and TCR beta VDJ profiling relied on a genomic DNA template. TCRdb re-derived calls from the reads in MiXCR, one entry per CDR3 protein. The sample includes 220,000 or so distinct CDR3 sequences, approximately 60% seen only once; the top ten take around three fifths. Sequenced sample: sorted CD4+, CD8+, or CD8+CD57+ T cells (not recorded which) from PBMCs. The receptor source for this set is a human donor with aplastic anemia.

This chain joins TRBV24-1 and TRBJ2-1; 7 nucleotides line up with TRBD1. V was pared by 5 bases and J by 7 bases, with 7 bases of the junction left unmatched. This CDR3 region has 14 residues. Per germline, CDR1 KGHDR and CDR2 SFDVKD. The CDR3 nucleotides are TGTGCCACCAGTGGAGTGACAGGGAAGAATGAGCAGTTCTTC. It specifies CATSGVTGKNEQFF.

This rearrangement joins TRBV2 to TRBJ2-7; D not resolved. Trimming shortened V by 7 bases and J by 2 bases, and 12 bases separated the two germline ends. The CDR3 is made up of 13 amino acids. Germline CDR1 reads SNHLY; CDR2 reads FYNNEI. The CDR3 loop is CASTGLATYEQYF. The CDR3 DNA reads TGTGCCAGCACGGGTTTGGCCACCTACGAGCAGTACTTC.

In its sample, this clonotype was seen many times. This sequence joins TRBV7-2 and TRBJ2-3, with TRBD2 identical over 7 bases. V shed 1 base, J shed 1 base, and the junction held 2 bases outside the gene matches. This CDR3 is 15 amino acids long. Germline CDR1 SGHTA, CDR2 FQGNSA. The CDR3 is CASSLVLAGTDTQYF. The CDR3, as DNA: TGTGCCAGCAGCTTAGTGCTAGCGGGCACAGATACGCAGTATTTT. Supplemented by reference TRBV7-2 and TRBJ2-3, the full variable domain reads GAGVSQSPSNKVTEKGKDVELRCDPISGHTALYWYRQSLGQGLEFLIYFQGNSAPDKSGLPSDRFSAERTGGSVSTLTIQRTQQEDSAVYLCASSLVLAGTDTQYFGPGTRLTVL.

The chain employs TRBV20-1 and TRBJ1-3; D is possibly TRBD1 (6 bases). CDR3 size: 17 residues. V was cut by 0 bases and J by 3 bases, with 18 bases left in between. In germline, CDR1 is DFQATT, CDR2 SNEGSKA (reference sequence). This chain's CDR3 is CSARDLGQGNLGNTIYF. The CDR3 nucleotides read TGCAGTGCTAGAGATTTAGGGCAGGGGAATCTTGGAAACACCATATATTTT.

This clonotype was observed many times. The gene calls are TRBV19 and TRBJ2-3, with 9 bases lining up with TRBD1. Trimming at V came to 5 bases and at J to 2 bases, leaving 11 bases not matched to a gene. The CDR3 has 17 residues. Germline assignment: CDR1 LNHDA and CDR2 SQIVND (reference sequence). CDR3 residues: CASSLGWGQGVTDTQYF. The CDR3 DNA sequence: TGTGCCAGTAGTTTGGGGTGGGGACAGGGCGTCACAGATACGCAGTATTTT.

The J gene is TRBJ2-5, the V gene TRBV20-1, with 16 bases matching TRBD2. Germline V gives CDR1 DFQATT, CDR2 SNEGSKA (reference sequence). CDR3 size: 22 residues. Losses at the gene ends were 6 bases for V and 0 bases for J; bases not matched to a gene: 22. CDR3 sequence: CSAIGTSGRAEQTDTYQETQYF. DNA of the CDR3: TGCAGTGCCATCGGGACTAGCGGGAGGGCCGAGCAAACCGATACGTACCAAGAGACCCAGTACTTC.

This clonotype was counted once. The V gene is TRBV20-1, the J gene TRBJ2-5, with 7 bases matching TRBD1. The length of the CDR3 is 14 residues. With V trimmed by 0 bases and J by 3 bases, 4 bases remained unmatched. The V gene's germline CDR1 is DFQATT and CDR2 SNEGSKA (reference sequence). CDR3 residues: CSARDGGQKETQYF. The DNA for the CDR3 is TGCAGTGCTAGAGATGGGGGACAGAAAGAGACCCAGTACTTC.

This chain links TRBV20-1 with TRBJ2-2, with D maybe TRBD1 (5 bases). This CDR3 is built from 15 residues. Germline values: CDR1 DFQATT, CDR2 SNEGSKA (reference sequence). V gave up 0 bases and J gave up 4 bases, with 12 bases separating them. For the CDR3, the DNA is TGCAGTGCTAGAGATGGGGCCAAGACCACCGGGGAGCTGTTTTTT. This translates into CSARDGAKTTGELFF.

This clonotype has just a few counts. The V call is TRBV2, the J call TRBJ2-1; TRBD2 might be the D (5 bases). The CDR3 extends over 15 amino acids. In germline, CDR1 is SNHLY, CDR2 FYNNEI. The germline V and J ends were trimmed by 5 bases and 5 bases, with 16 bases remaining between them. This CDR3 reads CASSLGGLGNNEQFF. The DNA of the CDR3 is TGTGCCAGCAGTTTAGGAGGACTGGGGAACAATGAGCAGTTCTTC. Full variable domain (remainder filled in from reference TRBV2 and TRBJ2-1): EPEVTQTPSHQVTQMGQEVILRCVPISNHLYFYWYRQILGQKVEFLVSFYNNEISEKSEIFDDQFSVERPDGSNFTLKIRSTKLEDSAMYFCASSLGGLGNNEQFFGPGTRLTVL.

The rearrangement uses TRBV5-1 and TRBJ1-2; a weak D match, TRBD1 (5 bases). Germline loops: CDR1 SGHRS, CDR2 YFSETQ. CDR3 length: 15 residues. Trimming removed 0 bases at V and 3 bases at J, with 12 bases between. In DNA form, the CDR3 reads TGCGCCAGCAGCTTGGCTGGGACCGGAGACTATGGCTACACCTTC. It is translated as CASSLAGTGDYGYTF. Together with reference TRBV5-1 and TRBJ1-2, the CDR3 gives the full variable domain: KAGVTQTPRYLIKTRGQQVTLSCSPISGHRSVSWYQQTPGQGLQFLFEYFSETQRNKGNFPGRFSGRQFSNSRSEMNVSTLELGDSALYLCASSLAGTGDYGYTFGSGTRLTVV.

This clonotype was observed a single time. The V and J genes are TRBV15 and TRBJ1-2; TRBD1 might be the D (6 bases). The germline V gene encodes CDR1 LNHNV and CDR2 YYDKDF (reference sequence). V gave up 5 bases and J gave up 4 bases, with 20 bases separating them. The CDR3 totals 16 residues. CDR3 nucleotide sequence: TGTGCCACCAGCGCTAGGACAACAGGGATTGCCTATGGCTACACCTTC. Amino acid sequence: CATSARTTGIAYGYTF.

This clonotype was counted between two and nine times. This sequence joins TRBV7-3 and TRBJ2-1, with 7 bases identical to TRBD2. Looked up from germline, CDR1 is SGHTA and CDR2 is FQGTGA. The CDR3 is 19 residues long. V shed 2 bases and J 4 bases; nucleotides not matched to a gene: 17. The CDR3: CASSLWGVVAGDKYNEQFF. For the CDR3, the DNA is TGTGCCAGCAGCTTATGGGGAGTAGTCGCGGGAGACAAGTACAATGAGCAGTTCTTC. The whole variable domain, filled in from reference TRBV7-3 and TRBJ2-1, reads GAGVSQTPSNKVTEKGKYVELRCDPISGHTALYWYRQSLGQGPEFLIYFQGTGAADDSGLPNDRFFAVRPEGSVSTLKIQRTERGDSAVYLCASSLWGVVAGDKYNEQFFGPGTRLTVL.

As regards this clonotype: A junction boundary mismatches the germline segment, possibly from a read error. The CDR3: CANSGAGRISYEQYF. The CDR3 DNA follows: TGTGCCAACAGCGGCGCAGGTAGAATCTCCTACGAGCAGTACTTC. V is TRBV7-9 and J is TRBJ2-7, with D possibly being TRBD2 (5 bases). Germline values: CDR1 SEHNR, CDR2 FQNEAQ (reference sequence). This CDR3 is built from 15 residues.

The rearrangement joins TRBV19 to TRBJ1-2, with a tentative D call TRBD1 (5 bases). CDR3 length: 15 amino acids. Germline loops: CDR1 LNHDA, CDR2 SQIVND (reference sequence). V dropped 4 bases and J dropped 2 bases, with 14 bases sitting between them. The CDR3 nucleotides read TGTGCCAGTAGTACCCCCAGGGCAGGGAACTATGGCTACACCTTC. This codes for CASSTPRAGNYGYTF.

The rearrangement links TRBV14 to TRBJ2-3; D unclear. The CDR3 has 12 amino acids. Trimming shortened V by 2 bases and J by 9 bases, and 9 bases separated the two germline ends. Germline CDR1 and CDR2: SGHDN and FVKESK. CDR3 DNA: TGTGCCAGCAGCCAAACGGTGGGGACGCAGTATTTT. It encodes CASSQTVGTQYF.

This sequence joins TRBV12-3 or TRBV12-4 and TRBJ2-5; a possible D gene is TRBD2 (5 bases). The CDR3 is made up of 14 amino acids. V dropped 3 bases and J dropped 4 bases, with 12 bases sitting between them. CDR3 sequence reads: CASSFWERAETQYF. As DNA, the CDR3 is TGTGCCAGCAGTTTCTGGGAGAGGGCAGAGACCCAGTACTTC.

The chain carries TRBV20-1 and TRBJ2-7; 7 positions match TRBD1. The CDR3 spans 12 residues. CDR1 is DFQATT, CDR2 SNEGSKA, per germline (reference sequence). Unmatched junction bases numbered 1, after V lost 2 bases and J lost 3 bases. CDR3: CSARRDSYEQYF. In DNA form, the CDR3 reads TGCAGTGCTAGAAGGGACAGCTACGAGCAGTACTTC.

The rearrangement uses TRBV24-1 and TRBJ2-1; D not certain. CDR3 length: 15 residues. CDR1 KGHDR and CDR2 SFDVKD come from the germline V gene. The ends were cut back, 11 bases at V and 0 bases at J, with 16 bases in the middle. CDR3 protein: CASRVVTSSYNEQFF. CDR3 nucleotide sequence: TGTGCCAGCAGAGTGGTTACCAGCTCCTACAATGAGCAGTTCTTC.

This clonotype occurred once. The V call is TRBV2, the J call TRBJ2-2; TRBD2 matches at 9 bases. V was pared by 8 bases and J by 3 bases, with 19 bases of the junction left unmatched. The CDR3 runs to 19 residues. Germline CDR1 is SNHLY and CDR2 is FYNNEI. The CDR3 DNA reads TGTGCCAGCCGCAGGCCAGGCTTTAGCGGGAGCAGATACACCGGGGAGCTGTTTTTT. This gives the protein CASRRPGFSGSRYTGELFF.

This clonotype turned up a few times. The chain uses TRBV2 and TRBJ2-2, with a weak D call TRBD1 (6 bases). CDR1 and CDR2 (germline): SNHLY, FYNNEI. V dropped 8 bases and J dropped 2 bases, with 9 bases sitting between them. CDR3 length: 13 residues. The CDR3 nucleotides are TGTGCCAGCGGACAGACAAACACCGGGGAGCTGTTTTTT. As protein: CASGQTNTGELFF.

This clonotype has just a few counts. The chain couples TRBV2 to TRBJ1-5, with D possibly matching TRBD1 (6 bases). This CDR3 region has 15 residues. Germline V gene sequence: CDR1 SNHLY, CDR2 FYNNEI. V was shortened by 7 bases and J by 15 bases, with 28 bases between the two germline ends. CDR3 sequence reads: CASKGQGLGTAVRHF. The CDR3 DNA follows: TGTGCCAGCAAGGGGCAGGGGCTTGGCACCGCTGTGCGGCATTTT.

The chain carries TRBV5-4 and TRBJ2-2; D is unclear. Germline CDR1 is SGHNT and CDR2 is YYREEE (reference sequence). This CDR3 has 11 residues. Trimming removed 4 bases at V and 5 bases at J, with 3 bases between. The CDR3 reads CASSGTGELFF. The CDR3 DNA is TGTGCCAGCAGCGGGACCGGGGAGCTGTTTTTT.

This clonotype was observed a single time. The chain carries TRBV4-2 and TRBJ2-7; D is ambiguous. CDR3 length: 14 residues. V lost 8 bases to trimming and J lost 2 bases, with 16 bases between them. Germline values: CDR1 LGHNA, CDR2 YNFKEQ. The CDR3 reads CASREPLPPYEQYF. The CDR3 DNA follows: TGTGCCAGCCGTGAGCCACTTCCACCCTACGAGCAGTACTTC.

V usage is TRBV5-1 and J usage is TRBJ1-6; 9 bases match TRBD1. The CDR3 covers 15 residues. The trim removed 4 bases at V and 10 bases at J, leaving 9 bases unmatched. Germline V gene lookup returns CDR1 SGHRS and CDR2 YFSETQ. CDR3 amino acids: CASSTGQGYGSPLHF. As DNA, the CDR3 is TGCGCCAGCAGCACTGGACAGGGGTATGGATCACCCCTCCACTTT.

The CDR3 loop reads CATSDNTRAYGYTF. In DNA form, the CDR3 reads TGTGCCACCAGTGATAACACTAGGGCCTATGGCTACACCTTC. The genes are TRBV24-1 and TRBJ1-2, with unresolved D. CDR3 length: 14 amino acids. V was shortened by 3 bases and J by 4 bases, with 11 bases between the two germline ends. CDR1 KGHDR and CDR2 SFDVKD come from the germline V gene.

The rearrangement uses TRBV15 and TRBJ2-1, with TRBD1 matching over 11 bases. The CDR3 contains 18 residues. The V and J ends lost 3 bases and 6 bases, in that order; junction bases with no gene match: 13. From germline, CDR1 is LNHNV and CDR2 YYDKDF (reference sequence). CDR3 protein: CATSSSRSGQGGFNEQFF. CDR3 bases: TGTGCCACCAGCAGCTCCAGGTCGGGACAGGGGGGTTTCAATGAGCAGTTCTTC.

V is TRBV9 and J is TRBJ2-5; D is unclear. The germline V and J ends were trimmed by 4 bases and 2 bases, with 15 bases remaining between them. This CDR3 is built from 15 residues. Per germline, CDR1 SGDLS and CDR2 YYNGEE. The CDR3, as DNA: TGTGCCAGCAGCCCGTGGACCCTCCGGCAAGAGACCCAGTACTTC. Protein sequence: CASSPWTLRQETQYF.